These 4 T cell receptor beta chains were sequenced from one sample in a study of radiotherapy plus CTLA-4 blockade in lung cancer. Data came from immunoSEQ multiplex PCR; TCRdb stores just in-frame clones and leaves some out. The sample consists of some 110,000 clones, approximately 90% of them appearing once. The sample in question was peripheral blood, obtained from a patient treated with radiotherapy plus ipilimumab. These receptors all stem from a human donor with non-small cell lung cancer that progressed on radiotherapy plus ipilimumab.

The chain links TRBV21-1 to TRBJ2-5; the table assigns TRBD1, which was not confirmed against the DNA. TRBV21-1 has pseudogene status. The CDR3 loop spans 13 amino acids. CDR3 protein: CASSKRTGAGPYF. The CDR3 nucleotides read TGTGCCAGCAGCAAGAGGACAGGGGCCGGCCCGTACTTC.

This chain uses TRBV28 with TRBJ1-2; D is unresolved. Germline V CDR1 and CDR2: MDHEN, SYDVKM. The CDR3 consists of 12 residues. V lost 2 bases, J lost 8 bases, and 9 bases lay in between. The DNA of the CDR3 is TGTGCCAGCAGTTTAACCCCCAACGGCTACACCTTC. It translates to CASSLTPNGYTF.

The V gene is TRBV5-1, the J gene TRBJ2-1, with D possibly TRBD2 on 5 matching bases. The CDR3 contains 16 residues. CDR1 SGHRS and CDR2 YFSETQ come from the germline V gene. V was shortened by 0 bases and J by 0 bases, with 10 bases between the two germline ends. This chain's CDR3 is CASSLVGSSSYNEQFF. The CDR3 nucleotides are TGCGCCAGCAGCTTGGTGGGGAGTAGCTCCTACAATGAGCAGTTCTTC.

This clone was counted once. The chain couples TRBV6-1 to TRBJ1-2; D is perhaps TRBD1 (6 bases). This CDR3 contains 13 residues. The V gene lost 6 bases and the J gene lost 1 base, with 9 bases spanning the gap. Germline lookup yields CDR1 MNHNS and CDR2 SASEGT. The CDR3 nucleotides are TGTGCCAGCAGACCGGACAGTAACTATGGCTACACCTTC. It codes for CASRPDSNYGYTF.